Sequencing of this T cell receptor (beta chain) was carried out in a study of CD8 T cells in Susac syndrome. CDR1 GTSNPN and CDR2 SVGIG come from the germline V gene (reference sequence). V gave up 3 bases and J gave up 1 base, with 16 bases separating them. The CDR3 extends over 16 amino acids. Reverse transcription of roughly 0.5 to 1 ug RNA was carried out with random hexamers. TCRdb itself ran the immunoSEQ multiplex PCR reads through MiXCR, one entry per CDR3 protein. Of around 110,000 distinct CDR3 sequences listed, 96% are singletons. From blood CD8+ and CD4+ T cells, TCR beta sequences were generated. Recently defined diagnostic criteria for definite or probable disease were fulfilled by Susac syndrome patients. The TEMRA cells underwent FACS enrichment, while the CD8+ and CD4+ T cells underwent negative isolation.

The chain is built from TRBV30 and TRBJ2-4; D may match TRBD1 or TRBD2 (6 bases each). This clonotype originated in a human donor with Susac syndrome. Material for sequencing was CD4+ T cells from PBMCs. This CDR3 reads CAWRPRDTGAKNIQYF. The CDR3 DNA sequence: TGTGCCTGGAGACCGCGGGACACCGGTGCCAAAAACATTCAGTACTTC.